The entry below describes one T cell receptor beta chain. The record originates from a study of OX40 agonist ivuxolimab in advanced cancers. Study overall: The patients received agonistic anti-OX40 (CD134) antibody ivuxolimab. Patients assigned to dose escalation were diagnosed with hepatocellular carcinoma, melanoma, renal cell or head and neck cancer. Ivuxolimab was administered intravenously to patients at 0.01 to 10 mg/kg every 2 weeks. At roughly 83% male, the cohort had a mean age of around 56 years, ranging from roughly 20 to 90.

CDR3 length: 16 residues. V was shortened by 2 bases and J by 0 bases, with 12 bases between the two germline ends. In germline, CDR1 is SGHAT, CDR2 FQNNGV. Clones were read by immunoSEQ multiplex PCR, and TCRdb kept only the in-frame ones, dropping some. The sample consists of some 66,000 clones, less than 85% of them appearing once. The receptor was isolated from an adult with an advanced solid tumor such as melanoma, head and neck, liver or kidney cancer. V usage is TRBV11-2 and J usage is TRBJ2-3; tentatively, D is TRBD1 (6 bases). The material sequenced was CD4+ or CD8+ T cells sorted from blood, taken in a trial of the OX40 agonist ivuxolimab. CDR3 in DNA: TGTGCCAGCAGCTTAAGGGTTGGACAGAGCACAGATACGCAGTATTTT. Protein sequence: CASSLRVGQSTDTQYF.